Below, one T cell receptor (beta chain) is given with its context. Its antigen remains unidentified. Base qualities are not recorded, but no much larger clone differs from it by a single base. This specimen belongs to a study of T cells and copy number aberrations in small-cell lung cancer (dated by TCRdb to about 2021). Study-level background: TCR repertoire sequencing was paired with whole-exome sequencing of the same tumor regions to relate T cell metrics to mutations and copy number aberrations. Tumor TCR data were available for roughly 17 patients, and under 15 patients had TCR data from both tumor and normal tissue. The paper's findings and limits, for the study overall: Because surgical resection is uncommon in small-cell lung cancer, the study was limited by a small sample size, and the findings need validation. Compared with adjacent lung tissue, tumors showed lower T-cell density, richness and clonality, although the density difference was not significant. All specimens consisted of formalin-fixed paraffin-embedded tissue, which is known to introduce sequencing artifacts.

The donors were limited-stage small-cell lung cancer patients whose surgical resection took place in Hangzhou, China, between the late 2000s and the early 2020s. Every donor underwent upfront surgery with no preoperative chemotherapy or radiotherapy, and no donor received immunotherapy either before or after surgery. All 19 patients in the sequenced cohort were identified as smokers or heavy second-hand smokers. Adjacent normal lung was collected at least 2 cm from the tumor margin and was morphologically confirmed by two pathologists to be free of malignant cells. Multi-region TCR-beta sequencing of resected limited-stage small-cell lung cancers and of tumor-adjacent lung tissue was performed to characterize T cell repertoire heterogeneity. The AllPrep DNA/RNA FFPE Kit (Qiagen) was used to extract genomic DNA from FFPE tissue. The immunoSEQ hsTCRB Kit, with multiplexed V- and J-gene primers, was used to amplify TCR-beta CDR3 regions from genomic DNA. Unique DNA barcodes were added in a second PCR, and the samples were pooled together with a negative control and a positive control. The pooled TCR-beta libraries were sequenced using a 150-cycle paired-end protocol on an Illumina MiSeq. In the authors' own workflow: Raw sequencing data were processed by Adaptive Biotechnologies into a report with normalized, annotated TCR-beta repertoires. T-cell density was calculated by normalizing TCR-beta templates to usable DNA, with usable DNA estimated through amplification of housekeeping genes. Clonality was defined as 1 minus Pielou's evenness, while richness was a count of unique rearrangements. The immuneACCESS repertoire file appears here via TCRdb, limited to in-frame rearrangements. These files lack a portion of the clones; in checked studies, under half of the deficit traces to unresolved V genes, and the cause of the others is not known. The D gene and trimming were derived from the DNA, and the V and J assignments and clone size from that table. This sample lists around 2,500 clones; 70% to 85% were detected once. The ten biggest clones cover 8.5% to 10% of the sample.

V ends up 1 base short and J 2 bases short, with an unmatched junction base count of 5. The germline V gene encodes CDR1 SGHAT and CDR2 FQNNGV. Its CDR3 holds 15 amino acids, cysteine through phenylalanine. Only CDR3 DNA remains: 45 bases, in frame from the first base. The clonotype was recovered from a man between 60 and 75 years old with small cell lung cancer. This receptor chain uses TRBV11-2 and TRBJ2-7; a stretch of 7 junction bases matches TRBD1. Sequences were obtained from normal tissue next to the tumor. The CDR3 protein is CASSLGHGTAYEQYF. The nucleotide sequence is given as TGTGCCAGCAGCTTAGGGCACGGGACAGCCTACGAGCAGTACTTC. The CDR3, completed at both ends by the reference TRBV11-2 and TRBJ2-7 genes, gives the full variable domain EAGVAQSPRYKIIEKRQSVAFWCNPISGHATLYWYQQILGQGPKLLIQFQNNGVVDDSQLPKDRFSAERLKGVDSTLKIQPAKLEDSAVYLCASSLGHGTAYEQYFGPGTRLTVT.